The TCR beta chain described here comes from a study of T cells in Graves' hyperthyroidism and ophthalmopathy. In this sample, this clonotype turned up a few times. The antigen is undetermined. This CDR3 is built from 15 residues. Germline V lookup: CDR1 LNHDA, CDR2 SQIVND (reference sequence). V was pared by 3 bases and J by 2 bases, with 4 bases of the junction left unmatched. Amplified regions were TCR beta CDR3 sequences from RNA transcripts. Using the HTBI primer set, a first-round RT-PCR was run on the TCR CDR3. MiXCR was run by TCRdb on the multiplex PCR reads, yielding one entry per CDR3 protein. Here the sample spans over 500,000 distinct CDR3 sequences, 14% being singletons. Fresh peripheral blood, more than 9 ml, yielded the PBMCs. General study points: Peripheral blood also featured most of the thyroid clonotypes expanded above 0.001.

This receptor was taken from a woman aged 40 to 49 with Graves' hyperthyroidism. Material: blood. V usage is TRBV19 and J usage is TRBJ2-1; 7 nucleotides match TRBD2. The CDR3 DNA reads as TGTGCCAGTAGTATTAGCGGGCCCGCCTACAATGAGCAGTTCTTC. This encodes CASSISGPAYNEQFF.